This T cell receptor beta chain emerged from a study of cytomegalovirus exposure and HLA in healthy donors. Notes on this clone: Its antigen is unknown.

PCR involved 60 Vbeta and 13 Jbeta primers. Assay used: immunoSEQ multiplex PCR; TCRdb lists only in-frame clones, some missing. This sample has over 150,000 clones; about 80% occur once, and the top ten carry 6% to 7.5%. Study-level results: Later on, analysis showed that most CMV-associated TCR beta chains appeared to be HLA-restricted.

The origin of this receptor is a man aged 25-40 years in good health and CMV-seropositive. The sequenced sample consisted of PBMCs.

The CDR3: CASRQGAGVYGYTF. DNA for the CDR3: TGTGCCAGCAGGCAGGGGGCTGGAGTCTATGGCTACACCTTC. This chain joins TRBV6-5 and TRBJ1-2; the match to TRBD1 covers 8 bases. The CDR3 is made up of 14 amino acids. Losses at the gene ends were 6 bases for V and 4 bases for J; bases not matched to a gene: 7. Germline CDR1 is MNHEY and CDR2 is SVGAGI.